This entry concerns a single T cell receptor beta chain. This specimen comes from a study of Ad26.COV2.S vaccination and SARS-CoV-2 variants. Looking at the study overall: Donor joined the COV1001 Ad26.COV2.S trial arm.

Sequencing was performed with immunoSEQ multiplex PCR; in TCRdb, only in-frame clones are kept and a portion is missing. Among under 600,000 clones listed, 80% to 90% were seen once. Described treatment: some 19 received Ad26.COV2.S at low or high dose, single or two shots; several received placebo; per-sample allocation not given. On day 63 after the first injection, vaccine and placebo recipients gave samples. Donation was by an adult aged 18-55 years who was in Boston. As its vector, the vaccine had Ad26, which expressed Wuhan-strain SARS-CoV-2 spike. The CDR3 length is 15 residues. V shed 0 bases and J shed 4 bases, with 12 bases lying between them. The V gene's germline CDR1 is SGDLS and CDR2 YYNGEE.

V is TRBV9 and J is TRBJ2-3, with D perhaps TRBD2 (7 bases). Specimen: peripheral blood, collected in a trial of Ad26.COV2.S vaccine versus placebo. This clonotype was obtained from a person between 18 and 60 years old who received the Ad26.COV2.S COVID-19 vaccine or a placebo. The CDR3 here is CASSVAGGPSDTQYF. Here the CDR3 DNA reads TGTGCCAGCAGCGTAGCCGGGGGGCCATCAGATACGCAGTATTTT.